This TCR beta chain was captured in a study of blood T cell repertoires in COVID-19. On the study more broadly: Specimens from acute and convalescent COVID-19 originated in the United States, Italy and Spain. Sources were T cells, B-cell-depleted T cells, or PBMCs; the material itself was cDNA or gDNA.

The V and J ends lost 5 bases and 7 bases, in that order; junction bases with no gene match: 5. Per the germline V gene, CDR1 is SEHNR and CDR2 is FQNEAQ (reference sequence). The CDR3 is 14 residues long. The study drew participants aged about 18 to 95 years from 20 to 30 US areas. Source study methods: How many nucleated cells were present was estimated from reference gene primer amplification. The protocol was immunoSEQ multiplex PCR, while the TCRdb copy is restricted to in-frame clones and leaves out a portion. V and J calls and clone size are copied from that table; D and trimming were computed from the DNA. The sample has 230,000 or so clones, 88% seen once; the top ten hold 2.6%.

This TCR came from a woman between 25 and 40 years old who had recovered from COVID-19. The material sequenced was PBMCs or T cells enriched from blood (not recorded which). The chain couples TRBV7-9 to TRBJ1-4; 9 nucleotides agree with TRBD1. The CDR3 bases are TGTGCCAGCAGCCTGACAGGGGGTGGTGAAAAACTGTTTTTT. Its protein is CASSLTGGGEKLFF.